This is a list of T cell receptor beta chains from one sample in a study of shared clonotypes between healthy human individuals. Profiling relied on immunoSEQ multiplex PCR, and the TCRdb table lists in-frame clones only, not all of them. The data show 2 million to 2.5 million clones, about nine tenths seen once. The sequenced sample was naive CD4+ T cells from PBMCs. The origin of the receptors is a man aged 18 to 29 in good health. Some clones in this sample may be carry-over from other donors' samples. The CDR3 runs from the conserved cysteine through the conserved F or W.

v_call,j_call,cdr3_aa
TRBV11-3,TRBJ2-1,CASSSPLRPDEQFF
TRBV2,TRBJ2-5,CASRLTGGLETQYF
TRBV4-3,TRBJ2-3,CASSQDPSGTGLGTDTQYF
TRBV7-3,TRBJ2-3,CASGKGNTDTQYF
TRBV9,TRBJ2-1,CASSAVMDYYNEQFF
TRBV7-9,TRBJ2-1,CASSPSGLGQFF
TRBV4-3,TRBJ2-7,CASSHLPLRGEQYF
TRBV25-1,TRBJ1-1,CASPNLGGWLNAFF
TRBV28,TRBJ2-6,CAARDSGANVLTF
TRBV6-1,TRBJ2-7,CASSGGRDRVHEQYF
TRBV5-1,TRBJ2-3,CASSSGQGSDTQYF
TRBV29-1,TRBJ2-2,CSVRSGGGTGELFF
TRBV5-1,TRBJ2-7,CASSLGGAGEQYF
TRBV5-1,TRBJ1-3,CASSLGTVGNTIYF
TRBV28,TRBJ2-1,CASSPGLAGMFTEQFF
TRBV6-5,TRBJ2-3,CASSPGRDTQYF
TRBV21-1,TRBJ2-7,CASNEPKGTYEQYF
TRBV10-3,TRBJ2-5,CAISVRGVDQETQYF
TRBV5-1,TRBJ2-7,CASSSTTSGIPYEQYF
TRBV5-1,TRBJ2-2,CASSRTSGRAGGELFF
TRBV13,TRBJ1-3,CASSFRGDGNTIYF
TRBV6-5,TRBJ1-4,CASRSGTGGAKLFF
TRBV5-6,TRBJ1-2,CASTGGPGYGYTF
TRBV5-1,TRBJ2-2,CASSSVAGAVGELFF
TRBV6-1,TRBJ2-2,CASRGLAGTPGELFF
TRBV7-2,TRBJ2-7,CASSLEMLAGGGEQYF
TRBV28,TRBJ1-4,CASSPTAFNEKLFF
TRBV5-1,TRBJ2-2,CASSWGTALGELFF
TRBV6-4,TRBJ2-1,CASSVSQNNEQFF
TRBV7-3,TRBJ2-3,CAGSLMAAGGTTDTQYF
TRBV18,TRBJ1-5,CASSPQGGTGQHF
TRBV28,TRBJ2-3,CASSLGGLSTDTQYF
TRBV6-4,TRBJ2-4,CASSPWEGGIQYF
TRBV19,TRBJ1-1,CASRPDRGLILTEAFF
TRBV6-1,TRBJ1-4,CASSVIATNEKLFF
TRBV28,TRBJ2-7,CASSLSPGQLYEQYF
TRBV18,TRBJ1-2,CASSPMGSNYGYTF
TRBV10-3,TRBJ1-4,CAISEGQGINEKLFF
TRBV5-1,TRBJ2-7,CASSYAGTGSYEQYF
TRBV2,TRBJ1-3,CASSEGGFSGNTIYF
TRBV5-4,TRBJ2-5,CASSPRGLGAGRETQYF
TRBV14,TRBJ1-1,CASSQYRNTEAFF
TRBV19,TRBJ1-5,CASSITASPGQPQHF
TRBV2,TRBJ2-2,CASSGPLGREWWTGELFF
TRBV27,TRBJ2-1,CASSSNEGSEQFF
TRBV30,TRBJ2-5,CAWMKDRGKRETQYF
TRBV10-3,TRBJ2-7,CAISESASGRRGDYEQYF
TRBV5-1,TRBJ2-5,CASSLRTGQETQYF
TRBV7-6,TRBJ2-7,CASSFAYLPGGLRGEQYF